A selection of T cell receptor beta chains follows, all from one sample in a study of blood T cell repertoires in COVID-19. Measured with immunoSEQ multiplex PCR; TCRdb has only the in-frame clones, and not every one. The repertoire holds about 140,000 clones, approximately 87% seen once, with more than 6.5% in the top ten. The sequenced sample consisted of peripheral blood. The origin of the receptors is a woman in her forties or fifties with active or convalescent COVID-19. Both conserved end residues are part of each CDR3.

J: TRBJ2-1
V: TRBV27
CDR3: CASTTLAGGRGHEQFF

J: TRBJ1-1
V: TRBV18
CDR3: CASSPYASGGTGTEAFF

J: TRBJ1-3
V: TRBV5-8
CDR3: CASSPRDSRNTIYF

J: TRBJ1-5
V: TRBV14
CDR3: CASSQDNRNDSNQPQHF

J: TRBJ1-5
V: TRBV21-1
CDR3: CASIPPSGNQPQHF

J: TRBJ1-4
V: TRBV30
CDR3: CAWSKQTAEKLFF

J: TRBJ2-3
V: TRBV27
CDR3: CASSKIWAGGTDTQYF

J: TRBJ2-1
V: TRBV6-5
CDR3: CASRITSNSYNEQFF

J: TRBJ1-3
V: TRBV24-1
CDR3: CATSEGRGTGNTIYF

J: TRBJ1-2
V: TRBV7-9
CDR3: CASSSYQGAYGYTF

J: TRBJ2-2
V: TRBV18
CDR3: CASSLRGGPANTGELFF

J: TRBJ1-5
V: TRBV19
CDR3: CASSPVGGQPQHF